Below, 8 T cell receptor beta chains from the same sample are listed, as sequenced in a study of CD8 T cells in Susac syndrome. Random hexamers served to reverse transcribe roughly 0.45 to 1 ug RNA. Using its own MiXCR run on the immunoSEQ multiplex PCR reads, TCRdb lists one record per CDR3 protein. Among tens of thousands of distinct CDR3 sequences, 90% to 95% were seen once, and the ten largest hold 0.25% to 0.3%. Sequencing was performed on CD8+ T cells from PBMCs. The receptors originated from a human donor in good health.

The chain employs TRBV7-6 and TRBJ2-7; TRBD1 matches at 7 bases. CDR3 length equals 16 residues. Germline CDR1 SGHVS, CDR2 FNYEAQ. With V trimmed by 5 bases and J by 3 bases, 13 bases remained unmatched. The CDR3 nucleotides read TGTGCCAGCAGCCTAGATGGACAGGTTGCCTTCTACGAGCAGTACTTC. This sequence encodes CASSLDGQVAFYEQYF. Full variable domain (missing parts from reference TRBV7-6 and TRBJ2-7): GAGVSQSPRYKVTKRGQDVALRCDPISGHVSLYWYRQALGQGPEFLTYFNYEAQQDKSGLPNDRFSAERPEGSISTLTIQRTEQRDSAMYRCASSLDGQVAFYEQYFGPGTRLTVT.

The V gene is TRBV20-1, the J gene TRBJ2-1; no reliable D call. Trimming removed 6 bases from V and 0 bases from J, with 12 bases in between. The V gene's germline CDR1 is DFQATT and CDR2 SNEGSKA (reference sequence). This CDR3 contains 14 residues. DNA for the CDR3: TGCAGTGCCCAGATGACGGACTCCTACAATGAGCAGTTCTTC. It encodes CSAQMTDSYNEQFF.

V gene TRBV9 combines with J gene TRBJ2-3; D uncertain. From germline, CDR1 is SGDLS and CDR2 YYNGEE. V gave up 2 bases and J gave up 7 bases, with 2 bases separating them. The CDR3 has 10 residues. The CDR3: CASSVNTQYF. In DNA form, the CDR3 reads TGTGCCAGCAGCGTCAATACGCAGTATTTT.

The J gene is TRBJ2-1, the V gene TRBV6-2 or TRBV6-3, with 7 bases fitting TRBD1. CDR1 and CDR2 (germline): MNHEY, SVGEGT. Trimming removed 6 bases from V and 7 bases from J; junction bases left unmatched: 18. The length of the CDR3 is 17 residues. The CDR3 loop is CASSSPVTGSLTNEQFF. In nucleotides, the CDR3 is TGTGCCAGCAGCTCCCCAGTGACAGGGTCCCTAACGAATGAGCAGTTCTTC.

This chain uses TRBV7-3 with TRBJ2-1; D could derive from TRBD1 or TRBD2 (5 bases each). Germline CDR1 reads SGHTA; CDR2 reads FQGTGA. The CDR3 spans 11 residues. V was trimmed by 5 bases and J by 10 bases, leaving 9 bases between them. CDR3 sequence (DNA): TGTGCCAGCAGCGACCGGGGCGAGCAGTTCTTC. Protein: CASSDRGEQFF. Supplemented by reference TRBV7-3 and TRBJ2-1, the full variable domain reads GAGVSQTPSNKVTEKGKYVELRCDPISGHTALYWYRQSLGQGPEFLIYFQGTGAADDSGLPNDRFFAVRPEGSVSTLKIQRTERGDSAVYLCASSDRGEQFFGPGTRLTVL.

The chain links TRBV9 to TRBJ1-2, with TRBD1 identical over 9 bases. Per the germline V gene, CDR1 is SGDLS and CDR2 is YYNGEE. J gave up 4 bases and V 5 bases, and 6 bases lay outside the gene matches. CDR3 length: 14 amino acids. The CDR3 coding sequence is TGTGCCAGCAGAGCCACAGGGGGCGGCTATGGCTACACCTTC. Translated: CASRATGGGYGYTF.

A single count supports this clonotype. This chain uses TRBV6-2 or TRBV6-3 with TRBJ1-5, with D unresolved. Between the trimmed V and J ends, which lost 2 bases and 1 base, there was a span of 6 bases. There are 14 residues in the CDR3. Germline values: CDR1 MNHEY, CDR2 SVGEGT. In DNA form, the CDR3 reads TGTGCCAGCAGTTACGGGCTAAGCAATCAGCCCCAGCATTTT. Its protein is CASSYGLSNQPQHF.

The V and J genes are TRBV5-4 and TRBJ2-5, with TRBD2 as a possible D gene (5 bases). The CDR3 loop spans 16 amino acids. Trimming removed 0 bases at V and 5 bases at J, with 17 bases between. Germline V gene data show CDR1 as SGHNT and CDR2 as YYREEE (reference sequence). CDR3 in amino acids: CASSLGMWRPEETQYF. The CDR3 DNA reads as TGTGCCAGCAGCTTGGGGATGTGGAGGCCCGAGGAGACCCAGTACTTC.